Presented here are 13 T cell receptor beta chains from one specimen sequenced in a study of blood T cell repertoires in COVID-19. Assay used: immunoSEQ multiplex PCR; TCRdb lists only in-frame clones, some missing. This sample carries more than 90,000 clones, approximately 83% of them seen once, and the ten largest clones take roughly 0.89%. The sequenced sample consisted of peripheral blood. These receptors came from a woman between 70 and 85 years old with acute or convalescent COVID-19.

The CDR3 DNA is TGCGCCAGCAGAGGCGGAGGGGGCACAACTAATGAAAAACTGTTTTTT. Its protein is CASRGGGGTTNEKLFF. The chain joins TRBV5-1 to TRBJ1-4; the match to TRBD1 covers 7 bases. With V trimmed by 5 bases and J by 0 bases, 7 bases remained unmatched. This CDR3 is built from 16 residues. The germline CDR1 and CDR2 sequences are SGHRS and YFSETQ.

CDR3 residues: CASSYFAGTGGSEQYF. The CDR3 coding sequence is TGTGCCAGCAGTTACTTCGCCGGGACAGGTGGTTCCGAGCAGTACTTC. This sequence joins TRBV6-5 and TRBJ2-7; TRBD1 aligns across 8 bases. The CDR3 is 16 amino acids. Unmatched junction bases numbered 11, after V lost 1 base and J lost 6 bases. CDR1 and CDR2 (germline): MNHEY, SVGAGI.

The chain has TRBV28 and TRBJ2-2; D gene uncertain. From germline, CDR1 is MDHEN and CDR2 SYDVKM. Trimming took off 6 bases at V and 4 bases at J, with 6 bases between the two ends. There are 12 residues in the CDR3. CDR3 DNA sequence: TGTGCCAGCAGCCTTTCCACCGGGGAGCTGTTTTTT. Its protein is CASSLSTGELFF. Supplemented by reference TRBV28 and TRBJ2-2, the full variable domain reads DVKVTQSSRYLVKRTGEKVFLECVQDMDHENMFWYRQDPGLGLRLIYFSYDVKMKEKGDIPEGYSVSREKKERFSLILESASTNQTSMYLCASSLSTGELFFGEGSRLTVL.

Written as DNA, the CDR3 is TGTGCCAGCAGCCGATCGACTAGCGGGAGCCCTGGGGCCAACGTCCTGACTTTC. The encoded protein is CASSRSTSGSPGANVLTF. This chain links TRBV3-1 (or the pseudogene TRBV3-2) with TRBJ2-6; 12 bases agree with TRBD2. The germline CDR1 and CDR2 sequences are LGHDT and YNNKEL (reference sequence). V trimming: 4 bases; J trimming: 2 bases; junction bases outside the gene matches: 6. CDR3 length: 18 residues.

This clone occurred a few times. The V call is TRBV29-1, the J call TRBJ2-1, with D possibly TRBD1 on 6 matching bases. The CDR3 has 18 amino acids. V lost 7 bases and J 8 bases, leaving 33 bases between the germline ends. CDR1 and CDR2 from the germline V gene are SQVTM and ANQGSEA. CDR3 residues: CSAPRRGAVGARVYEQFF. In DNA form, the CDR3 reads TGCAGCGCCCCAAGACGCGGAGCAGTGGGGGCTCGTGTGTATGAGCAGTTCTTC.

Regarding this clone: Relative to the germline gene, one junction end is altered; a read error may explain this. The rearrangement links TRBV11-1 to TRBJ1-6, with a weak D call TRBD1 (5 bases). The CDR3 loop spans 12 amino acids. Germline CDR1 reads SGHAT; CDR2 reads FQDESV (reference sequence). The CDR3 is CASSSGGGSHYF. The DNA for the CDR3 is TGTGCCAGCAGCTCCGGGGGGGGATCTCATTACTTT.

The CDR3 sequence is CASSPRTSVHNEQFF. CDR3 bases: TGTGCCAGCTCACCCAGGACTAGCGTCCACAATGAGCAGTTCTTC. The J gene is TRBJ2-1, the V gene TRBV18; 9 nucleotides align to TRBD2. Trimming removed 3 bases from V and 5 bases from J; junction bases left unmatched: 5. CDR1 is KGHSH, CDR2 LQKENI, per germline. CDR3 length: 15 amino acids.

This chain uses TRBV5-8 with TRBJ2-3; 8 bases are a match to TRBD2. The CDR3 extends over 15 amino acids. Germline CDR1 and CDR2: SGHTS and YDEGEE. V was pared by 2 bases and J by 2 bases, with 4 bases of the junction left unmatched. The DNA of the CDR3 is TGTGCCAGCAGCTTTCAGCGGGGGATCACAGATACGCAGTATTTT. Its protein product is CASSFQRGITDTQYF.

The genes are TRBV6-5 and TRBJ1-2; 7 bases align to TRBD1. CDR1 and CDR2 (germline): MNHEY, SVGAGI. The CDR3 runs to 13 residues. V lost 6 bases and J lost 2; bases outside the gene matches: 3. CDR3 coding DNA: TGTGCCAGCAGACGGGACAGCAACTATGGCTACACCTTC. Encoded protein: CASRRDSNYGYTF.

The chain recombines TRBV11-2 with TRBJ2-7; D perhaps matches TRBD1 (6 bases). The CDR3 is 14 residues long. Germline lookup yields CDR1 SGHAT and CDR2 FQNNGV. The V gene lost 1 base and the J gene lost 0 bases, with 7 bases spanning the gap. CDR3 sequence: CASSLVGASYEQYF. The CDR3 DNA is TGTGCCAGCAGCTTAGTGGGGGCCTCCTACGAGCAGTACTTC.

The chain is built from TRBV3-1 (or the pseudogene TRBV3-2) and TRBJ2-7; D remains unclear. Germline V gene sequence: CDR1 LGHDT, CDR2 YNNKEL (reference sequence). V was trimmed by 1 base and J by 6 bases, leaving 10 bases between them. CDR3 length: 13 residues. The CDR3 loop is CASSQVPESEQYF. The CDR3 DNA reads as TGTGCCAGCAGCCAAGTACCTGAGAGCGAGCAGTACTTC.

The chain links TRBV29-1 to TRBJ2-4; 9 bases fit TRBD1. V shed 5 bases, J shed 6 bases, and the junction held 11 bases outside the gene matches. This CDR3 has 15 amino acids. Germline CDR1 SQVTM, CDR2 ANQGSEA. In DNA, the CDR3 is TGCAGCGTTCTTTACCCCGGGACAGGGCGAAACATTCAGTACTTC. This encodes CSVLYPGTGRNIQYF.

The CDR3 region has the DNA TGCGCCAGCAGCTTGTATGAGAATCAGCCCCAGCATTTT. The encoded protein is CASSLYENQPQHF. This chain joins TRBV5-1 and TRBJ1-5, with D uncertain. The CDR3 has 13 amino acids. V lost 1 base and J lost 4, with 6 bases in between. Germline V lookup: CDR1 SGHRS, CDR2 YFSETQ.